The T cell receptor beta chain described here comes from a study of blood T cell repertoires in COVID-19. As for the study in general: The analysed material was cDNA or gDNA that came from T cells, B-cell-depleted T cells, or PBMCs.

Unmatched junction bases numbered 5, after V lost 2 bases and J lost 3 bases. This CDR3 comprises 15 residues. Germline V gives CDR1 SGHKS, CDR2 YYEKEE (reference sequence). Original handling: Using reference gene primer amplification, nucleated cell counts were estimated. The assay was immunoSEQ multiplex PCR, and TCRdb's table has in-frame clones only and misses some. Clonal size and the V and J genes are those of that table, whereas D and trimming came from the DNA. Altogether roughly 100,000 clones are present, approximately 84% being singletons, with the ten largest covering 10%. The sequenced sample was peripheral blood. This TCR came from a man in his 70s with acute or convalescent COVID-19. The rearrangement uses TRBV5-5 and TRBJ2-7; TRBD2 aligns across 10 bases. CDR3 DNA: TGTGCCAGCAGCTTACAACGGACTAGCGGCTACGAGCAGTACTTC. Its protein product is CASSLQRTSGYEQYF.